The present T cell receptor beta chain was sequenced within a study of T-cell memory formation after mild COVID-19. Germline values: CDR1 MNHNS, CDR2 SASEGT. Trimming cost V 10 bases and J 5 bases; bases outside gene matches: 5. The CDR3 totals 14 residues. This clonotype has only a few counts. Antigen: not known. TCRalpha and TCRbeta libraries used 5'RACE with constant-segment primers and UMIs. TCRdb analysed the 5' RACE reads with MiXCR anew, one entry per CDR3 protein. Among approximately 350,000 distinct CDR3 sequences, roughly 14% were seen once, and the ten largest hold under 25%. Study-wide findings and caveats: Some clones that responded were present in memory (sampled pre-infection), which suggests cross-reactive memory joined. Mainly CM and EM harbored the contracting CD4+ clones; mainly EMRA harbored the CD8+ ones. In second-wave clones peaking day 37, SARS-CoV-2 specificity remained unconfirmed.

The TCR was taken from a man aged 18-30 years who had mild COVID-19 (a few samples of this study predate the infection). Cell type and time point are not known. V gene TRBV6-1 combines with J gene TRBJ2-5; 15 bases are shared with TRBD2. Specimen: PBMCs or a T cell subset sorted from them (not recorded which). The CDR3 bases are TGTGCCACCTTGGGGACTAGCGGGGGGGAGACCCAGTACTTC. Its protein product is CATLGTSGGETQYF.